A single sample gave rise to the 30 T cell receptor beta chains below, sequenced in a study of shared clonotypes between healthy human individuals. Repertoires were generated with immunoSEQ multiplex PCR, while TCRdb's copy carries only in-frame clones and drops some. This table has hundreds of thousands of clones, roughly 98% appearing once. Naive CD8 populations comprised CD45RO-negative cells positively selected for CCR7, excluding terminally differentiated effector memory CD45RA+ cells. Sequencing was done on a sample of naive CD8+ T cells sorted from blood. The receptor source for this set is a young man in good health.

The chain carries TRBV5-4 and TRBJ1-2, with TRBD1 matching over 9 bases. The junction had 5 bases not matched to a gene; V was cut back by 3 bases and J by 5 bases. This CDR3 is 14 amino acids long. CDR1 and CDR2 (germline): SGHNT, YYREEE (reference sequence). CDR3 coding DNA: TGTGCCAGCAGCTCTAGGGACAGGGCGTATGGCTACACCTTC. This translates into CASSSRDRAYGYTF. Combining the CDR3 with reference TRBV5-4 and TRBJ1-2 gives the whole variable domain ETGVTQSPTHLIKTRGQQVTLRCSSQSGHNTVSWYQQALGQGPQFIFQYYREEENGRGNFPPRFSGLQFPNYSSELNVNALELDDSALYLCASSSRDRAYGYTFGSGTRLTVV.

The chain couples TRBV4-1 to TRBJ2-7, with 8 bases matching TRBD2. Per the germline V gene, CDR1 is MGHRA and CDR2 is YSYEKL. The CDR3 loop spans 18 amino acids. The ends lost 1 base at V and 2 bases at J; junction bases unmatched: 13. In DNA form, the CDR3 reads TGCGCCAGCAGCCAAGTCGTCTCCGTGCCGGGACTAGCCTACGAGCAGTACTTC. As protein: CASSQVVSVPGLAYEQYF.

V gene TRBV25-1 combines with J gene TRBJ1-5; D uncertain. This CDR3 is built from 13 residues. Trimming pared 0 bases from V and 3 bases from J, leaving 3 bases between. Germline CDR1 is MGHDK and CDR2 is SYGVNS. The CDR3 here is CASSEYANQPQHF. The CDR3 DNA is TGTGCCAGCAGTGAATACGCCAATCAGCCCCAGCATTTT. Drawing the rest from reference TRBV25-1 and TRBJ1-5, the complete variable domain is EADIYQTPRYLVIGTGKKITLECSQTMGHDKMYWYQQDPGMELHLIHYSYGVNSTEKGDLSSESTVSRIRTEHFPLTLESARPSHTSQYLCASSEYANQPQHFGDGTRLSIL.

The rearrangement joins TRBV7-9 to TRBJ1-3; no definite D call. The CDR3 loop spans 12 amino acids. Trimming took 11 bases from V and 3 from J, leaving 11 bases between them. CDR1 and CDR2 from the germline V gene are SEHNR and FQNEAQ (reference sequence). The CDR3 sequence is CASSPGGNTIYF. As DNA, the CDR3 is TGTGCCTCGTCACCGGGTGGAAACACCATATATTTT.

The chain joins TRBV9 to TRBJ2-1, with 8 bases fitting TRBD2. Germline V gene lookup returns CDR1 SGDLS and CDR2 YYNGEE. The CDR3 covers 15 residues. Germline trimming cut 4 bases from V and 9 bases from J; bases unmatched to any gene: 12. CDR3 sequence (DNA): TGTGCCAGCAGCCTTGAGGGACTAGGCCACAGTGAGCAGTTCTTC. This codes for CASSLEGLGHSEQFF.

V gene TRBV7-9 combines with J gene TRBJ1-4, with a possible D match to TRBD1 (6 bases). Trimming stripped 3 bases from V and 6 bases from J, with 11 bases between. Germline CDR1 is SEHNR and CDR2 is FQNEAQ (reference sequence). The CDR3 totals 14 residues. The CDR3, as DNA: TGTGCCAGCAGCTTCACAGGGAGTGATGAAAAACTGTTTTTT. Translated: CASSFTGSDEKLFF.

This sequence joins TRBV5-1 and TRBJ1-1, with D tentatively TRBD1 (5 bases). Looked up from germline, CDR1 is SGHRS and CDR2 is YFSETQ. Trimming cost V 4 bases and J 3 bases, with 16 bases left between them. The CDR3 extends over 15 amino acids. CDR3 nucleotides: TGCGCCAGCAGCGGAGCGTGGGGCAGGGACACTGAAGCTTTCTTT. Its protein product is CASSGAWGRDTEAFF.

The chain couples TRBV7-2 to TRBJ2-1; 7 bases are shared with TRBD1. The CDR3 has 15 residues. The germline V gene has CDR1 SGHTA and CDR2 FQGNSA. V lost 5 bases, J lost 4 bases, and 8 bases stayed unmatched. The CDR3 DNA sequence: TGTGCCAGCAGCCTCAACAGGGGTCGGTACAATGAGCAGTTCTTC. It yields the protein CASSLNRGRYNEQFF.

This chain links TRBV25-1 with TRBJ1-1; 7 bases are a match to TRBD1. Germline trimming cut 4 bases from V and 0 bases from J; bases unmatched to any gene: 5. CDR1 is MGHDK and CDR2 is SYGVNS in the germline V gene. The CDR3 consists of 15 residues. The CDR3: CASSGTGLLNTEAFF. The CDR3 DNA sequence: TGTGCCAGCAGTGGGACAGGCCTCCTGAACACTGAAGCTTTCTTT. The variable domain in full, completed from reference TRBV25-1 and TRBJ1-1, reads EADIYQTPRYLVIGTGKKITLECSQTMGHDKMYWYQQDPGMELHLIHYSYGVNSTEKGDLSSESTVSRIRTEHFPLTLESARPSHTSQYLCASSGTGLLNTEAFFGQGTRLTVV.

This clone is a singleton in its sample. The chain's CDR3 is CASSFSSGELFF. The CDR3 DNA reads TGTGCCAGCAGCTTCAGTTCCGGGGAGCTGTTTTTT. The chain combines TRBV7-9 with TRBJ2-2; D is uncertain. The CDR3 is made up of 12 amino acids. The V gene lost 3 bases and the J gene lost 6 bases, with 5 bases spanning the gap. The germline gives CDR1 SEHNR, CDR2 FQNEAQ (reference sequence).

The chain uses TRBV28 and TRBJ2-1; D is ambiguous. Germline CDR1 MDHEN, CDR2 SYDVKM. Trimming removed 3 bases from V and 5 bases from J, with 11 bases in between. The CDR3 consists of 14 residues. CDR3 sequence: CASSFAPGNNEQFF. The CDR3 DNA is TGTGCCAGCAGTTTCGCTCCGGGTAACAATGAGCAGTTCTTC. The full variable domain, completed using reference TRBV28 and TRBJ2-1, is DVKVTQSSRYLVKRTGEKVFLECVQDMDHENMFWYRQDPGLGLRLIYFSYDVKMKEKGDIPEGYSVSREKKERFSLILESASTNQTSMYLCASSFAPGNNEQFFGPGTRLTVL.

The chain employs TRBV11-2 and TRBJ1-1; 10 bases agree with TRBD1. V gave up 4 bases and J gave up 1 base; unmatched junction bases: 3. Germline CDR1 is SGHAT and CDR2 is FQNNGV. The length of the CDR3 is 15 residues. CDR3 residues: CASSYRQGANTEAFF. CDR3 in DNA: TGTGCCAGCAGCTACCGACAGGGGGCGAACACTGAAGCTTTCTTT.

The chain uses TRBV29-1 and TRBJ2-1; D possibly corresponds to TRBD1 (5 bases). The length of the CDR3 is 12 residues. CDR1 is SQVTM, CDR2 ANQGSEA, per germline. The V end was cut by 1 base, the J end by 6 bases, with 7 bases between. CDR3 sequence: CSVEGDSNEQFF. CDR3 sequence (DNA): TGCAGCGTTGAAGGAGACAGCAATGAGCAGTTCTTC.

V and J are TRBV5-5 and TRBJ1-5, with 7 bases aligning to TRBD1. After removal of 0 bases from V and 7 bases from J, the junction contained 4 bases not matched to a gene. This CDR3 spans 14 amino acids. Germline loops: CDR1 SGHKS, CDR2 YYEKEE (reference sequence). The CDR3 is CASSLGQGKQPQHF. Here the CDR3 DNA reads TGTGCCAGCAGCTTGGGACAGGGTAAACAGCCCCAGCATTTT.

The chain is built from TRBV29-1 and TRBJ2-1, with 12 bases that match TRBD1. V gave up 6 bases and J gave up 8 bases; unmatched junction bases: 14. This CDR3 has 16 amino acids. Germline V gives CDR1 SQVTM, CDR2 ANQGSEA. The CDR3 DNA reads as TGCAGCGTAGCAGTCCCGGGACAGGGGGCTTGGGATGAGCAGTTCTTC. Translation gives CSVAVPGQGAWDEQFF.

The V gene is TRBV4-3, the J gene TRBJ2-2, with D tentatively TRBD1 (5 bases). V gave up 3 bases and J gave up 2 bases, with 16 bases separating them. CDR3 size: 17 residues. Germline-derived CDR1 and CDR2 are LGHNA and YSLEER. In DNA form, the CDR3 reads TGCGCCAGCAGCCAGGGGATCAGGGTAGCAAACACCGGGGAGCTGTTTTTT. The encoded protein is CASSQGIRVANTGELFF.

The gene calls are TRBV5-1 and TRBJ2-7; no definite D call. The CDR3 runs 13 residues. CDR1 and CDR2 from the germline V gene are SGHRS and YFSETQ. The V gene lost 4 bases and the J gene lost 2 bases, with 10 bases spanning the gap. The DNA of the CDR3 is TGCGCCAGCAGCCTCCCTAGGGCCTACGAGCAGTACTTC. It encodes CASSLPRAYEQYF.

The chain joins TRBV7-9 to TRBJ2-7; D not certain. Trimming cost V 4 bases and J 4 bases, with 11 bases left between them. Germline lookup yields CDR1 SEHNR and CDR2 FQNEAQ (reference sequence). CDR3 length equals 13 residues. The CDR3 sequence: CASSSSLTYEQYF. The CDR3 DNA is TGTGCCAGCAGCTCCTCGTTGACTTACGAGCAGTACTTC.

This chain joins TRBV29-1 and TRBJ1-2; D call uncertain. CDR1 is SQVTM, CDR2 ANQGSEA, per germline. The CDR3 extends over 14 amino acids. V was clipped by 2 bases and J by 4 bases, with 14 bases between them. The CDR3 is CSVETPGIGYGYTF. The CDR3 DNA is TGCAGCGTTGAAACCCCGGGGATAGGCTATGGCTACACCTTC.

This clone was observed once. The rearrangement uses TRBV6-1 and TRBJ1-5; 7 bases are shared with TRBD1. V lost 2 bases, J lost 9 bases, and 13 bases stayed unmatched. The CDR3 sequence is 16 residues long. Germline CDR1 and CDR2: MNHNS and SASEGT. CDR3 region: CASSESDRVRLGPQHF. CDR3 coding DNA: TGTGCCAGCAGTGAATCCGACAGGGTTAGGTTAGGGCCCCAGCATTTT.

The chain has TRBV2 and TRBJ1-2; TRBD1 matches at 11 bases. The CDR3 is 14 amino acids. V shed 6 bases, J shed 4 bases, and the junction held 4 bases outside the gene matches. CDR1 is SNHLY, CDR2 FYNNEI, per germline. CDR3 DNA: TGTGCCAGCAGCTCCGGGACAGGGGGCTATGGCTACACCTTC. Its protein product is CASSSGTGGYGYTF.

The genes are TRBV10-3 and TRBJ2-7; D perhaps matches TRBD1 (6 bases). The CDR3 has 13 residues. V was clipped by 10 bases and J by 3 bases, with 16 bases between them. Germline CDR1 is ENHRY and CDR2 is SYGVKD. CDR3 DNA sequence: TGTGCCACCTCCCCCCCACAGGGCTACGAGCAGTACTTC. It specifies CATSPPQGYEQYF.

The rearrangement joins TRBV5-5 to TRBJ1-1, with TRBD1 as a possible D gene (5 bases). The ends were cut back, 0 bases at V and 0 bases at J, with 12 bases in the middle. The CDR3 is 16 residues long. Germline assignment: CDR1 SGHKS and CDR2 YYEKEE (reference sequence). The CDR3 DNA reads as TGTGCCAGCAGCTTGGTTTCAGGGAGGGTGAACACTGAAGCTTTCTTT. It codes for CASSLVSGRVNTEAFF. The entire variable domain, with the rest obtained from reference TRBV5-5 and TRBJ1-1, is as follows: DAGVTQSPTHLIKTRGQQVTLRCSPISGHKSVSWYQQVLGQGPQFIFQYYEKEERGRGNFPDRFSARQFPNYSSELNVNALLLGDSALYLCASSLVSGRVNTEAFFGQGTRLTVV.

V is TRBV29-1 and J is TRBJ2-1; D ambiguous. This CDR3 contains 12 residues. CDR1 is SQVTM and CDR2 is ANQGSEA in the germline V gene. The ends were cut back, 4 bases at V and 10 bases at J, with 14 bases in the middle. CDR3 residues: CSVVCSSGEQFF. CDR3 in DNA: TGCAGCGTTGTTTGCAGTTCTGGGGAGCAGTTCTTC.

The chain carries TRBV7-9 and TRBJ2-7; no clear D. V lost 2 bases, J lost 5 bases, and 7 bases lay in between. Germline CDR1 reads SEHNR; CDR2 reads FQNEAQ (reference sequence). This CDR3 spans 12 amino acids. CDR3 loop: CASSLFADEQYF. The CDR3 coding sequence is TGTGCCAGCAGCTTATTTGCAGACGAGCAGTACTTC. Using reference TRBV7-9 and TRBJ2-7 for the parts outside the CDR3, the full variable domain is DTGVSQNPRHKITKRGQNVTFRCDPISEHNRLYWYRQTLGQGPEFLTYFQNEAQLEKSRLLSDRFSAERPKGSFSTLEIQRTEQGDSAMYLCASSLFADEQYFGPGTRLTVT.

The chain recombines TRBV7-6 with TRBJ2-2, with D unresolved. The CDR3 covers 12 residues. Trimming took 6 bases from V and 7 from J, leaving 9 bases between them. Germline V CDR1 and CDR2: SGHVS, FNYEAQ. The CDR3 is CASSLGLGELFF. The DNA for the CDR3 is TGTGCCAGCAGTCTAGGCCTCGGGGAGCTGTTTTTT.

The CDR3 sequence: CASSLDDNPGLQNTEAFF. The CDR3 nucleotides are TGTGCCAGCAGCTTGGACGATAATCCAGGGTTGCAGAACACTGAAGCTTTCTTT. The chain is built from TRBV5-5 and TRBJ1-1; the D gene is possibly TRBD1 (5 bases). This CDR3 contains 18 residues. Germline CDR1 and CDR2: SGHKS and YYEKEE (reference sequence). V lost 0 bases, J lost 1 base, and 19 bases lay in between.

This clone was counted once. The CDR3 DNA reads TGCGCCAGCAGCCAAGAATGGGGACAGCACTACGAGCAGTACTTC. Translating it yields CASSQEWGQHYEQYF. This chain links TRBV4-3 with TRBJ2-7, with 7 nucleotides matching TRBD1. Trimming cost V 0 bases and J 3 bases; bases outside gene matches: 5. The CDR3 consists of 15 residues. Germline lookup yields CDR1 LGHNA and CDR2 YSLEER.

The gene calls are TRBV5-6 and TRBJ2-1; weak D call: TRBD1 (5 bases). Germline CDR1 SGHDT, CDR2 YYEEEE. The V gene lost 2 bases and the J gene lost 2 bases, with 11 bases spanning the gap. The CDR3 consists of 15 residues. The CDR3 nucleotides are TGTGCCAGCAGCTTCCAGGGAACCCCCTACAATGAGCAGTTCTTC. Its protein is CASSFQGTPYNEQFF.

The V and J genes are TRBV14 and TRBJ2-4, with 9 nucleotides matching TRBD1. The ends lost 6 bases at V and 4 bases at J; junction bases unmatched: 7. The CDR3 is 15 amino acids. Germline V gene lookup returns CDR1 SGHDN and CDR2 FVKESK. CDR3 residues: CASSWGTGWKNIQYF. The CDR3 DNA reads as TGTGCCAGCAGTTGGGGGACAGGGTGGAAAAACATTCAGTACTTC.